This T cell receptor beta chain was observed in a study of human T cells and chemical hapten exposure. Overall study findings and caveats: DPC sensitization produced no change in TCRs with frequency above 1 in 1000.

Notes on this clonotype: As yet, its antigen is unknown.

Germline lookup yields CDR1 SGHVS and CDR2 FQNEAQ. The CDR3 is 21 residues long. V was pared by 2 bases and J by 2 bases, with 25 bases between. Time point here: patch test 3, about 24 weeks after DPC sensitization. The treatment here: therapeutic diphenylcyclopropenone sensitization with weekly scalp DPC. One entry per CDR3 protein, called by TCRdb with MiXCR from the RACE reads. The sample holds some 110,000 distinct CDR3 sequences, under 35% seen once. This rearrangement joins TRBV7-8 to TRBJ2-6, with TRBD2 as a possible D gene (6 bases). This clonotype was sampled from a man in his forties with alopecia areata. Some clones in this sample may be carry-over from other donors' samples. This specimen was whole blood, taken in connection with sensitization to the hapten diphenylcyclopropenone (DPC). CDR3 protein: CASSLRAVVTRGRTGANVLTF. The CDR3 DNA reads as TGTGCCAGCAGCTTACGGGCAGTGGTGACTAGAGGGAGAACTGGGGCCAACGTCCTGACTTTC.